This T cell receptor (beta chain) comes out of a study of blood T cell repertoires in COVID-19. The overall study: From the United States, Italy and Spain came samples of acute and convalescent COVID-19.

This CDR3 is built from 18 residues. CDR1 and CDR2 (germline): LNHDA, SQIVND (reference sequence). Trimming removed 5 bases from V and 0 bases from J; junction bases left unmatched: 10. In the source study's methods: The authors estimated nucleated cell counts from reference gene primer amplification. The method was immunoSEQ multiplex PCR; TCRdb's version includes in-frame clones alone and lacks a portion of them. Clone size and the V and J calls come from that table; the DNA yielded D and trimming. The repertoire holds about 200,000 clones, with roughly four fifths as singletons. The sequenced material came from peripheral blood. The chain couples TRBV19 to TRBJ1-6, with TRBD1 matching 7 bases. The source of this sequence is a woman aged 40-49 years with active or convalescent COVID-19. The CDR3 here is CASSPGQAISSYNSPLHF. For the CDR3, the DNA is TGTGCCAGTAGTCCCGGACAGGCGATTTCCTCCTATAATTCACCCCTCCACTTT.